This TCR beta chain was identified in a study of T-cell reconstitution after alpha-beta-depleted transplantation in children. Study conclusions and caveats: After transplant, at about two months, alpha-beta T cells were reportedly derived from several hundred expanded graft clones.

For TCRbeta, the library was prepared with unique molecular identifiers. TCRdb passed the PCR reads through MiXCR, listing each CDR3 protein once. The sample has 60,000 to 70,000 distinct CDR3 sequences; around 4.7% are singletons. V was cut by 4 bases and J by 6 bases, with 19 bases left in between. The germline CDR1 and CDR2 sequences are SEHNR and FQNEAQ (reference sequence). The CDR3 has 15 residues. The table lists this clonotype with many counts. What it recognizes is unknown. The chain links TRBV7-9 to TRBJ2-7; D might be TRBD2 (6 bases). The TCR originated in a boy under two years old who had a stem cell transplant for acute myeloid leukemia, so the T cells may come from the graft donor. The specimen was PBMCs, mostly from graft donor cells, collected 180 days after TCRalphabeta/CD19-depleted stem cell transplant. The CDR3, as DNA: TGTGCCAGCAGCTCTTGGACTGCTGGGGGAGGCGAGCAGTACTTC. Its protein product is CASSSWTAGGGEQYF. The variable domain in full, completed from reference TRBV7-9 and TRBJ2-7, reads DTGVSQNPRHKITKRGQNVTFRCDPISEHNRLYWYRQTLGQGPEFLTYFQNEAQLEKSRLLSDRFSAERPKGSFSTLEIQRTEQGDSAMYLCASSSWTAGGGEQYFGPGTRLTVT.